This T cell receptor beta chain was captured by sequencing in a study of identical twins. Study results and caveats: Fewer insertions marked abundant cord blood beta clonotypes; young adult naive trended weakly, memory not at all. Less excess twin sharing appeared in beta out-of-frame sequences. One should note that invariant MAIT and iNKT cells could partly confound zero-insertion analyses.

The CDR3 contains 13 residues. Germline assignment: CDR1 DFQATT and CDR2 SNEGSKA (reference sequence). V dropped 6 bases and J dropped 2 bases, with 13 bases sitting between them. From the 5' RACE reads, TCRdb called clonotypes with MiXCR, one entry per CDR3 protein. The table lists roughly 290,000 distinct CDR3 sequences, over 8.5% of them singletons. This clonotype occurred many times. Antigen specificity is unknown. This same sample was also taken into another study, of yellow fever vaccine responses in identical twins. That study adds: Each twin's T cell response to the vaccine was reported to look partly convergent and partly personalized.

The clonotype comes from a woman aged 18-35 years in good health. The chain employs TRBV20-1 and TRBJ2-5; D ambiguous. Sequenced sample: CD8+ T cells sorted from blood. For the CDR3, the DNA is TGCAGTGCCGCGTTGGGTTTACAAGAGACCCAGTACTTC. Amino acid sequence: CSAALGLQETQYF.